These 29 T cell receptor beta chains share one sample of origin, sequenced in a study of early stage breast cancer tumors. Some clones are missing from TCRdb's copy, which holds only in-frame ones; the method was immunoSEQ multiplex PCR. The sample has 45,000 to 65,000 clones, 78% seen once; the top ten hold 3% to 4%. Sequenced input: blood. All receptors derive from a person between 35 and 49 years old with breast cancer.

This sequence joins TRBV29-1 and TRBJ1-2; tentative D call: TRBD1 (5 bases). The germline gives CDR1 SQVTM, CDR2 ANQGSEA. V lost 7 bases to trimming and J lost 8 bases, with 20 bases between them. The CDR3 length is 13 residues. CDR3: CSAEPGGLIGYTF. The CDR3 DNA reads TGCAGCGCCGAGCCGGGGGGTCTGATCGGCTACACCTTC.

In regard to this clone: The sample contains more than one DNA sequence encoding this CDR3. The V and J genes are TRBV29-1 and TRBJ2-3, with a tentative D call TRBD1 (6 bases). Germline CDR1 reads SQVTM; CDR2 reads ANQGSEA. V dropped 4 bases and J dropped 1 base, with 9 bases sitting between them. CDR3 length equals 13 residues. CDR3 DNA sequence: TGCAGCGTTGGTAGGACAGGCACAGATACGCAGTATTTT. Amino acid sequence: CSVGRTGTDTQYF.

The chain joins TRBV11-2 to TRBJ1-2; no clear D. CDR1 is SGHAT and CDR2 is FQNNGV in the germline V gene. Trimming removed 1 base from V and 7 bases from J, with 10 bases in between. The CDR3 covers 13 residues. CDR3 DNA: TGTGCCAGCAGCTTAGGTCGGTTGGGTGGCTACACCTTC. It codes for CASSLGRLGGYTF.

This clone was counted only a few times. The chain carries TRBV5-1 and TRBJ2-2; tentatively, D is TRBD1 (6 bases). The germline V and J ends were trimmed by 7 bases and 6 bases, with 16 bases remaining between them. There are 14 residues in the CDR3. Germline lookup yields CDR1 SGHRS and CDR2 YFSETQ. Written as DNA, the CDR3 is TGCGCCAGCTCACAGGGCTCTAGTTCCGGGGAGCTGTTTTTT. Translation: CASSQGSSSGELFF. The entire variable domain, with the rest obtained from reference TRBV5-1 and TRBJ2-2, is as follows: KAGVTQTPRYLIKTRGQQVTLSCSPISGHRSVSWYQQTPGQGLQFLFEYFSETQRNKGNFPGRFSGRQFSNSRSEMNVSTLELGDSALYLCASSQGSSSGELFFGEGSRLTVL.

This clone was observed a handful of times. The V and J genes are TRBV13 and TRBJ2-3, with 12 bases identical to TRBD2. Germline-derived CDR1 and CDR2 are PRHDT and FYEKMQ (reference sequence). J lost 5 bases, V lost 4 bases, and 13 bases had no gene match. CDR3 length equals 18 residues. For the CDR3, the DNA is TGTGCCAGCAGCTCCACCCGGGGACTAGCGGGCGTTAGAGATACGCAGTATTTT. Amino acids: CASSSTRGLAGVRDTQYF. Using reference TRBV13 and TRBJ2-3 for the parts outside the CDR3, the full variable domain is AAGVIQSPRHLIKEKRETATLKCYPIPRHDTVYWYQQGPGQDPQFLISFYEKMQSDKGSIPDRFSAQQFSDYHSELNMSSLELGDSALYFCASSSTRGLAGVRDTQYFGPGTRLTVL.

The V call is TRBV11-2, the J call TRBJ2-7; 13 bases are a match to TRBD2. The CDR3 consists of 15 residues. CDR1 and CDR2 from the germline V gene are SGHAT and FQNNGV. Unmatched junction bases numbered 4, after V lost 4 bases and J lost 4 bases. The CDR3 sequence: CASSWGTSGNYEQYF. CDR3 nucleotide sequence: TGTGCCAGCAGCTGGGGGACTAGCGGGAATTACGAGCAGTACTTC.

This clone was found once. The chain joins TRBV6-6 to TRBJ2-7; TRBD2 agrees at 8 bases. The CDR3 has 15 residues. Germline CDR1 and CDR2: MNHNY and SVGAGI (reference sequence). Germline trimming cut 5 bases from V and 5 bases from J; bases unmatched to any gene: 11. DNA for the CDR3: TGTGCCAGCAGTAACAGCGGGAGAGTGCTCGACGAGCAGTACTTC. It specifies CASSNSGRVLDEQYF.

There are a few counts of this clone. The chain combines TRBV7-9 with TRBJ2-2, with 7 bases fitting TRBD2. The trim removed 5 bases at V and 4 bases at J, leaving 7 bases unmatched. The CDR3 sequence is 15 residues long. Germline CDR1 and CDR2: SEHNR and FQNEAQ (reference sequence). CDR3 sequence (DNA): TGTGCCAGCAGCCCCGGGGACTACTCCACCGGGGAGCTGTTTTTT. Amino acid sequence: CASSPGDYSTGELFF.

The chain is built from TRBV30 and TRBJ2-1, with a tentative D call TRBD1 (6 bases). The CDR3 has 14 residues. V was pared by 2 bases and J by 0 bases, with 8 bases between. CDR1 and CDR2 from the germline V gene are GTSNPN and SVGIG (reference sequence). The CDR3: CAWSTGSSYNEQFF. The CDR3 DNA reads as TGTGCCTGGAGTACAGGGAGCTCCTACAATGAGCAGTTCTTC.

Only one count was recorded for this clone. The rearrangement uses TRBV6-1 and TRBJ1-5; D might be TRBD1 (6 bases). V was clipped by 7 bases and J by 0 bases, with 13 bases between them. Germline lookup yields CDR1 MNHNS and CDR2 SASEGT. The CDR3 is made up of 15 amino acids. Here the CDR3 reads CASIQGWGSNQPQHF. In nucleotides, the CDR3 is TGTGCCAGCATACAGGGCTGGGGTAGCAATCAGCCCCAGCATTTT.

This clone was counted a single time. The chain recombines TRBV7-2 with TRBJ2-7; D is unresolved. Germline-derived CDR1 and CDR2 are SGHTA and FQGNSA. The CDR3 consists of 13 residues. Deletions cut 1 base from V and 3 bases from J, with 7 bases between. CDR3 region: CASSLDLGYEQYF. The DNA for the CDR3 is TGTGCCAGCAGCTTAGATCTCGGCTACGAGCAGTACTTC.

The chain is built from TRBV7-9 and TRBJ2-1; D is uncertain. The CDR3 consists of 14 residues. Trimming removed 3 bases at V and 5 bases at J, with 11 bases between. Germline values: CDR1 SEHNR, CDR2 FQNEAQ (reference sequence). The CDR3 region is CASSFAFGDNEQFF. The CDR3 DNA reads TGTGCCAGCAGCTTTGCCTTTGGGGACAATGAGCAGTTCTTC.

The chain is built from TRBV7-2 and TRBJ2-7, with 11 bases matching TRBD2. The ends lost 5 bases at V and 0 bases at J; junction bases unmatched: 6. CDR1 and CDR2 (germline): SGHTA, FQGNSA. The CDR3 is 16 residues long. CDR3 DNA: TGTGCCAGCAGCGCGACTAGCGGGATGAGCTCCTACGAGCAGTACTTC. This codes for CASSATSGMSSYEQYF.

The rearrangement links TRBV6-1 to TRBJ2-1; a possible D gene is TRBD1 (5 bases). This CDR3 region has 15 residues. Germline CDR1 reads MNHNS; CDR2 reads SASEGT. The V end was cut by 0 bases, the J end by 8 bases, with 14 bases between. The CDR3 is CASSEAHGRGDEQFF. The CDR3 bases are TGTGCCAGCAGTGAAGCGCATGGTAGGGGCGATGAGCAGTTCTTC.

This sequence joins TRBV5-6 and TRBJ2-5, with 10 bases identical to TRBD1. From germline, CDR1 is SGHDT and CDR2 YYEEEE. Trimming removed 4 bases from V and 4 bases from J; junction bases left unmatched: 10. The CDR3 length is 16 residues. Here the CDR3 DNA reads TGTGCCAGCAGCCCGGCGGGACAGGGGCGTCGAGAGACCCAGTACTTC. Translated, it gives CASSPAGQGRRETQYF.

This clone was counted between two and nine times. The J gene is TRBJ2-5, the V gene TRBV6-1; D remains unclear. The ends were cut back, 5 bases at V and 4 bases at J, with 11 bases in the middle. The CDR3 loop spans 13 amino acids. From germline, CDR1 is MNHNS and CDR2 SASEGT. The CDR3 coding sequence is TGTGCCAGCAGTCCCCGGCCTGGAGAGACCCAGTACTTC. Translated, it gives CASSPRPGETQYF.

This clone was seen a handful of times. This chain links TRBV4-1 with TRBJ2-7, with TRBD2 as a possible D gene (5 bases). Trimming left V 2 bases short and J 1 base short, with 18 bases between. The length of the CDR3 is 17 residues. Germline V gives CDR1 MGHRA, CDR2 YSYEKL. The CDR3 reads CASSQPWPEVKSYEQYF. For the CDR3, the DNA is TGCGCCAGCAGCCAACCCTGGCCGGAGGTGAAGTCCTACGAGCAGTACTTC.

The chain employs TRBV5-1 and TRBJ2-3, with D unresolved. Looked up from germline, CDR1 is SGHRS and CDR2 is YFSETQ. V was trimmed by 4 bases and J by 3 bases, leaving 12 bases between them. The CDR3 extends over 14 amino acids. In nucleotides, the CDR3 is TGCGCCAGCAGCCTTGCGACTCCTACAGATACGCAGTATTTT. It translates to CASSLATPTDTQYF.

This clone showed up just once. The chain is built from TRBV2 and TRBJ2-3; possibly TRBD1 for D (6 bases). V lost 2 bases to trimming and J lost 5 bases, with 11 bases between them. CDR1 and CDR2 from the germline V gene are SNHLY and FYNNEI. The CDR3 is 14 residues long. The CDR3 sequence: CASSEQGTQDTQYF. CDR3 in DNA: TGTGCCAGCAGTGAACAGGGGACACAAGATACGCAGTATTTT.

V is TRBV6-6 and J is TRBJ2-6; D is perhaps TRBD2 (7 bases). Looked up from germline, CDR1 is MNHNY and CDR2 is SVGAGI (reference sequence). V was shortened by 4 bases and J by 4 bases, with 14 bases between the two germline ends. The CDR3 length is 16 residues. CDR3 sequence: CASSSHRGGGANVLTF. The CDR3 DNA is TGTGCCAGCAGTTCCCATAGGGGGGGCGGGGCCAACGTCCTGACTTTC.

This chain joins TRBV14 and TRBJ2-7, with D unresolved. The ends were cut back, 3 bases at V and 2 bases at J, with 17 bases in the middle. Looked up from germline, CDR1 is SGHDN and CDR2 is FVKESK. This CDR3 spans 16 amino acids. CDR3 residues: CASSQFSFPSAYEQYF. CDR3 DNA sequence: TGTGCCAGCAGCCAGTTTAGTTTCCCTTCAGCCTACGAGCAGTACTTC.

The rearrangement links TRBV5-8 to TRBJ2-7; D could derive from TRBD1 or TRBD2 (5 bases each). The CDR3 covers 13 residues. CDR1 and CDR2 (germline): SGHTS, YDEGEE. V was clipped by 6 bases and J by 0 bases, with 10 bases between them. The CDR3 loop is CASTSGPSYEQYF. CDR3 DNA: TGTGCCAGCACCTCGGGACCCTCCTACGAGCAGTACTTC.

The sample holds a few counts of this clone. The chain carries TRBV10-3 and TRBJ2-7, with D unresolved. V was pared by 4 bases and J by 0 bases, with 1 base between. The CDR3 is 11 amino acids. The germline V gene encodes CDR1 ENHRY and CDR2 SYGVKD. The CDR3 nucleotides read TGTGCCATCAGTGCCTCCTACGAGCAGTACTTC. Protein: CAISASYEQYF.

Comment on this clone: The limits of the CDR3 on the DNA are not certain, so only TCRdb's listed CDR3 is given. The V and J genes are TRBV14 and TRBJ1-2; TRBD1, as called in the table, went unchecked against the DNA. A total of 13 residues make up the CDR3, ends included. Per germline, CDR1 SGHDN and CDR2 FVKESK. The CDR3 sequence: CASSQVGQGTQHF.

The gene calls are TRBV19 and TRBJ2-3; tentatively, D is TRBD2 (6 bases). The CDR3 is 18 residues long. Trimming stripped 3 bases from V and 3 bases from J, with 22 bases between. Germline V lookup: CDR1 LNHDA, CDR2 SQIVND (reference sequence). This CDR3 is CASSIPTTGGTETDTQYF. CDR3 nucleotide sequence: TGTGCCAGTAGTATCCCAACCACAGGCGGGACTGAGACAGATACGCAGTATTTT.

The gene calls are TRBV5-4 and TRBJ2-1; D is unresolved. CDR1 SGHNT and CDR2 YYREEE come from the germline V gene (reference sequence). Trimming shortened V by 0 bases and J by 6 bases, and 16 bases separated the two germline ends. The CDR3 sequence is 16 residues long. The CDR3 here is CASSLAGGIIRNEQFF. In DNA form, the CDR3 reads TGTGCCAGCAGCTTGGCCGGCGGAATCATTCGCAATGAGCAGTTCTTC.

This clone was detected a few times. The V gene is TRBV19, the J gene TRBJ2-2, with D unresolved. Per the germline V gene, CDR1 is LNHDA and CDR2 is SQIVND (reference sequence). CDR3 length: 11 amino acids. Trimming removed 6 bases from V and 1 base from J, with 0 bases in between. The CDR3 nucleotides read TGTGCCAGTAGGAACACCGGGGAGCTGTTTTTT. Its protein product is CASRNTGELFF.

V and J are TRBV7-2 and TRBJ2-2, with TRBD2 matching 7 bases. The CDR3 sequence is 16 residues long. The trim removed 3 bases at V and 4 bases at J, leaving 8 bases unmatched. Germline CDR1 reads SGHTA; CDR2 reads FQGNSA. Written as DNA, the CDR3 is TGTGCCAGCAGCTTTTGGGGCGGGACTATCACCGGGGAGCTGTTTTTT. Translated: CASSFWGGTITGELFF.

The genes are TRBV19 and TRBJ2-3; a possible D gene is TRBD2 (6 bases). Per the germline V gene, CDR1 is LNHDA and CDR2 is SQIVND (reference sequence). CDR3 length: 14 amino acids. Trimming took 3 bases from V and 9 from J, leaving 16 bases between them. The CDR3 sequence: CASSIGISGGTQYF. As DNA, the CDR3 is TGTGCCAGTAGTATTGGGATCTCTGGGGGGACGCAGTATTTT.